The entry below gives a single TCR beta chain sequence along with its context. Antigen specificity is unknown. The CDR3 contains 17 residues. The V end lost 4 bases, the J end lost 1 base, and 19 bases lay between the germline ends. Germline values: CDR1 MNHNS, CDR2 SASEGT. Cells were stimulated with overlapping HIV-1 Gag 15-mer peptides. Sorting of responding CD4+ T cells relied on upregulated CD40 ligand together with CD69. This entry belongs to a study of persistence of HIV-infected CD4 T cells. The libraries were made with immunoSEQ version 4 in survey mode. Template was genomic DNA at 10 ng/uL, with up to 1 ug used per sample. Repertoires were generated with immunoSEQ multiplex PCR, while TCRdb's copy carries only in-frame clones and drops some. This sample has 20,000 to 25,000 clones, with around 72% found just once.

The chain employs TRBV6-1 and TRBJ1-2; D possibly corresponds to TRBD1 (5 bases). This specimen was CD4+ T cells sorted from PBMCs after roughly 18-hour stimulation, taken from a patient who received antiretroviral therapy. The sequence derives from an adult man with HIV who was CMV-seropositive. CDR3 residues: CASSGGTKYEINYGYTF. The CDR3 DNA is TGTGCCAGCAGTGGAGGGACGAAGTACGAAATTAACTATGGCTACACCTTC.